This T cell receptor (beta chain) was captured in a study of shared clonotypes between healthy human individuals. The CDR3 has 13 residues. Looked up from germline, CDR1 is SGDLS and CDR2 is YYNGEE. V lost 3 bases, J lost 3 bases, and 10 bases lay in between. General observations from the study: Sorted-subset sequencing, rarefaction showed, was incomplete despite large depth.

Naive CD8 cells, CD45RO-negative and positively selected for CCR7, excluded terminally differentiated effector memory CD45RA+ cells. On this clone: What it recognizes is unknown.

The authors distributed each subset's genomic DNA evenly over several immunoSEQ plates. Using immunoSEQ multiplex PCR, the repertoire was profiled, and TCRdb retains in-frame clones only, with some absent. The sample includes around 2,100,000 clones, around 96% of them seen just once. This clonotype was obtained from a man aged 18-30 years in good health. The chain has TRBV9 and TRBJ2-7; D gene uncertain. The sequenced material came from naive CD8+ T cells sorted from blood. The DNA of the CDR3 is TGTGCCAGCAGCGGCCACCTAGGCTACGAGCAGTACTTC. Translating gives CASSGHLGYEQYF.